These 26 T cell receptor beta chains came from one sample sequenced in a study of blood T cell repertoires in COVID-19. Some clones are missing from TCRdb's copy, which holds only in-frame ones; the method was immunoSEQ multiplex PCR. The top ten clones hold more than 4% of a sample with approximately 270,000 clones, 70% to 90% of them seen once. Sequenced input: PBMCs or T cells enriched from blood (not recorded which). These receptors all stem from a woman aged 25 to 39 who had recovered from COVID-19.

The chain employs TRBV7-6 and TRBJ1-2, with no clear D. There are 14 residues in the CDR3. The germline V gene encodes CDR1 SGHVS and CDR2 FNYEAQ. V lost 5 bases and J 4 bases, leaving 14 bases between the germline ends. The CDR3 loop reads CASSPVAGSYGYTF. The CDR3 DNA follows: TGTGCCAGCAGCCCCGTGGCGGGTAGCTATGGCTACACCTTC.

V usage is TRBV5-6 and J usage is TRBJ1-5; 7 bases map to TRBD1. The CDR3 is 16 amino acids. Germline assignment: CDR1 SGHDT and CDR2 YYEEEE. J gave up 0 bases and V 4 bases, and 7 bases lay outside the gene matches. The CDR3 DNA sequence: TGTGCCAGCAGCATTCAGGGGGGAGGTAGCAATCAGCCCCAGCATTTT. It translates to CASSIQGGGSNQPQHF.

The chain is built from TRBV11-2 and TRBJ1-1, with D uncertain. The CDR3 runs 14 residues. From germline, CDR1 is SGHAT and CDR2 FQNNGV. Trimming left V 0 bases short and J 3 bases short, with 8 bases between. CDR3 DNA sequence: TGTGCCAGCAGCTTAGATTCAGTTCACACTGAAGCTTTCTTT. This sequence encodes CASSLDSVHTEAFF.

The table lists this clone with a few counts. V gene TRBV5-1 combines with J gene TRBJ2-7, with 14 bases aligning to TRBD2. With V trimmed by 0 bases and J by 6 bases, 5 bases remained unmatched. Germline V gene lookup returns CDR1 SGHRS and CDR2 YFSETQ. The CDR3 covers 16 residues. CDR3 DNA: TGCGCCAGCAGCTTGGCCGGGACTAGCGGGAGCCCCGAGCAGTACTTC. Its translation: CASSLAGTSGSPEQYF.

The count of this clone is one. The rearrangement uses TRBV2 and TRBJ1-1; 9 bases are shared with TRBD1. The CDR3 length is 13 residues. The germline V gene encodes CDR1 SNHLY and CDR2 FYNNEI. V lost 6 bases and J lost 4; bases outside the gene matches: 3. CDR3 DNA sequence: TGTGCCAGCAGGGGACAGGGTTTCACTGAAGCTTTCTTT. Protein product: CASRGQGFTEAFF.

This sequence joins TRBV4-2 and TRBJ2-7, with TRBD2 identical over 7 bases. Germline V gene data show CDR1 as LGHNA and CDR2 as YNFKEQ. This CDR3 has 16 amino acids. V lost 2 bases and J lost 0; bases outside the gene matches: 7. CDR3 DNA sequence: TGTGCCAGCAGCCAAATTGGGGGGGAGTACTCCTACGAGCAGTACTTC. Residues: CASSQIGGEYSYEQYF.

The chain combines TRBV6-5 with TRBJ1-1; TRBD1 agrees at 7 bases. V trimming: 2 bases; J trimming: 1 base; junction bases outside the gene matches: 1. Germline V gene lookup returns CDR1 MNHEY and CDR2 SVGAGI. This CDR3 contains 14 residues. The CDR3 is CASSYGQANTEAFF. The CDR3 nucleotides are TGTGCCAGCAGTTACGGACAGGCGAACACTGAAGCTTTCTTT.

The chain is built from TRBV4-2 and TRBJ2-3; D is possibly TRBD2 (5 bases). V lost 2 bases, J lost 1 base, and 16 bases lay in between. Germline values: CDR1 LGHNA, CDR2 YNFKEQ. The CDR3 totals 17 residues. The CDR3 loop is CASSQRLLGQGTDTQYF. The DNA of the CDR3 is TGTGCCAGCAGCCAACGTCTACTAGGTCAGGGCACAGATACGCAGTATTTT.

The CDR3 DNA reads TGTGCCAGCAGCTTCCGGACAAGGAACATGACTGAAGCTTTCTTT. Translating gives CASSFRTRNMTEAFF. V is TRBV7-9 and J is TRBJ1-1; a weak D match, TRBD1 (5 bases). Germline V lookup: CDR1 SEHNR, CDR2 FQNEAQ (reference sequence). CDR3 length equals 15 residues. V shed 3 bases and J shed 5 bases, with 16 bases lying between them.

Here the CDR3 reads CATSDFPIAGQGEQFF. The CDR3 DNA reads TGTGCCACCAGTGATTTCCCGATCGCCGGACAGGGGGAGCAGTTCTTC. This chain uses TRBV24-1 with TRBJ2-1; TRBD1 matches at 9 bases. This CDR3 comprises 16 residues. Looked up from germline, CDR1 is KGHDR and CDR2 is SFDVKD. Germline trimming cut 1 base from V and 10 bases from J; bases unmatched to any gene: 10.

V is TRBV4-1 and J is TRBJ1-5; possible D gene TRBD1, 5 bases. Germline V CDR1 and CDR2: MGHRA, YSYEKL. Trimming stripped 0 bases from V and 7 bases from J, with 13 bases between. The CDR3 consists of 15 residues. CDR3 in DNA: TGCGCCAGCAGCCAAGATATAAGGGGCGGACAGCCCCAGCATTTT. It encodes CASSQDIRGGQPQHF.

This clone has more than one count but fewer than ten. V gene TRBV5-1 combines with J gene TRBJ1-2, with D maybe TRBD1 (6 bases). The CDR3 covers 14 residues. Germline CDR1 and CDR2: SGHRS and YFSETQ. V shed 1 base and J shed 7 bases, with 14 bases lying between them. The CDR3: CASSLTAGEGGYTF. The CDR3 DNA follows: TGCGCCAGCAGCTTGACGGCAGGGGAAGGTGGCTACACCTTC.

This chain links TRBV3-1 (or the pseudogene TRBV3-2) with TRBJ1-1; 11 positions match TRBD1. V lost 4 bases, J lost 1 base, and 5 bases stayed unmatched. The CDR3 has 16 residues. Germline lookup yields CDR1 LGHDT and CDR2 YNNKEL (reference sequence). The CDR3 is CASSRGTGGRNTEAFF. The DNA for the CDR3 is TGTGCCAGCAGCCGCGGGACAGGGGGGAGGAACACTGAAGCTTTCTTT.

The rearrangement joins TRBV30 to TRBJ1-6, with 9 nucleotides matching TRBD1. The germline CDR1 and CDR2 sequences are GTSNPN and SVGIG (reference sequence). The CDR3 is made up of 15 amino acids. The junction had 7 bases not matched to a gene; V was cut back by 3 bases and J by 7 bases. CDR3 bases: TGTGCCTGGAGGGTTACAGGGGGCTGGAATTCACCCCTCCACTTT. This translates into CAWRVTGGWNSPLHF.

This clone was picked up one time. Here the CDR3 DNA reads TGTGCCAGCAGCTTTCAGAATTCACCCCTCCACTTT. The encoded protein is CASSFQNSPLHF. This chain joins TRBV5-4 and TRBJ1-6; D gene uncertain. CDR3 length equals 12 residues. The germline V and J ends were trimmed by 2 bases and 7 bases, with 4 bases remaining between them. CDR1 and CDR2 from the germline V gene are SGHNT and YYREEE (reference sequence).

The chain employs TRBV7-8 and TRBJ1-2, with D hard to call. The germline gives CDR1 SGHVS, CDR2 FQNEAQ. This CDR3 contains 15 residues. V was shortened by 1 base and J by 7 bases, with 16 bases between the two germline ends. The CDR3 reads CASSLGIREGSGYTF. The CDR3 DNA is TGTGCCAGCAGCTTAGGTATCCGGGAGGGCTCTGGCTACACCTTC.

The chain uses TRBV27 and TRBJ1-1, with 7 nucleotides matching TRBD1. Germline CDR1 reads MNHEY; CDR2 reads SMNVEV (reference sequence). V was clipped by 10 bases and J by 1 base; unmatched bases: 9. The CDR3 loop spans 14 amino acids. CDR3 region: CATREGAGNTEAFF. For the CDR3, the DNA is TGTGCCACCCGAGAGGGGGCCGGGAACACTGAAGCTTTCTTT.

This clone was recorded once. The rearrangement joins TRBV6-5 to TRBJ1-5; D possibly corresponds to TRBD1 (5 bases). In germline, CDR1 is MNHEY, CDR2 SVGAGI. The CDR3 consists of 14 residues. Trimming took off 8 bases at V and 3 bases at J, with 14 bases between the two ends. The CDR3 DNA is TGTGCCAGCCGGGAGGGGCCAACCAATCAGCCCCAGCATTTT. It encodes CASREGPTNQPQHF.

The J gene is TRBJ1-4, the V gene TRBV15, with 7 bases aligning to TRBD1. This CDR3 has 19 residues. The junction had 15 bases not matched to a gene; V was cut back by 0 bases and J by 5 bases. The germline gives CDR1 LNHNV, CDR2 YYDKDF (reference sequence). The CDR3 sequence is CATSRDRHRGLRGNEKLFF. The CDR3 DNA follows: TGTGCCACCAGCAGAGATCGTCATAGGGGGCTTAGGGGAAATGAAAAACTGTTTTTT.

In this sample, this clone turned up once. The CDR3 DNA reads as TGTGCCAGTAGTATACGGGACAACTCCTACGAGCAGTACTTC. This sequence encodes CASSIRDNSYEQYF. This rearrangement joins TRBV19 to TRBJ2-7, with D possibly being TRBD1 (6 bases). Germline V gives CDR1 LNHDA, CDR2 SQIVND (reference sequence). CDR3 size: 14 residues. The ends were cut back, 2 bases at V and 0 bases at J, with 8 bases in the middle.

The chain couples TRBV5-1 to TRBJ2-5, with 8 bases that match TRBD1. Germline loops: CDR1 SGHRS, CDR2 YFSETQ. V dropped 0 bases and J dropped 5; count of bases not matched to a gene: 6. The CDR3 length is 15 residues. As DNA, the CDR3 is TGCGCCAGCAGCTTGGACAGGGGGTTCGGGGAGACCCAGTACTTC. It codes for CASSLDRGFGETQYF. Full variable domain (missing parts from reference TRBV5-1 and TRBJ2-5): KAGVTQTPRYLIKTRGQQVTLSCSPISGHRSVSWYQQTPGQGLQFLFEYFSETQRNKGNFPGRFSGRQFSNSRSEMNVSTLELGDSALYLCASSLDRGFGETQYFGPGTRLLVL.

The V call is TRBV6-6, the J call TRBJ2-2; perhaps TRBD1 as D (6 bases). The V end lost 6 bases, the J end lost 3 bases, and 17 bases lay between the germline ends. From germline, CDR1 is MNHNY and CDR2 SVGAGI (reference sequence). CDR3 length: 16 residues. Here the CDR3 reads CASRRTVDMDTGELFF. The CDR3 DNA reads as TGTGCCAGCAGGCGGACAGTGGATATGGACACCGGGGAGCTGTTTTTT.

The chain employs TRBV18 and TRBJ2-1, with TRBD2 matching 8 bases. Germline values: CDR1 KGHSH, CDR2 LQKENI. Trimming at V came to 0 bases and at J to 9 bases, leaving 10 bases not matched to a gene. The CDR3 totals 16 residues. The CDR3 sequence: CASSPPTGGQWGEQFF. DNA for the CDR3: TGTGCCAGCTCACCACCTACGGGGGGGCAATGGGGTGAGCAGTTCTTC. Using reference TRBV18 and TRBJ2-1 for the parts outside the CDR3, the full variable domain is NAGVMQNPRHLVRRRGQEARLRCSPMKGHSHVYWYRQLPEEGLKFMVYLQKENIIDESGMPKERFSAEFPKEGPSILRIQQVVRGDSAAYFCASSPPTGGQWGEQFFGPGTRLTVL.

This rearrangement joins TRBV10-3 to TRBJ1-5, with D possibly matching TRBD1 (6 bases). This CDR3 comprises 14 residues. CDR1 and CDR2 from the germline V gene are ENHRY and SYGVKD. V was cut by 6 bases and J by 6 bases, with 15 bases left in between. This CDR3 reads CAISESGGGQPQHF. CDR3 nucleotides: TGTGCCATCAGCGAGAGCGGGGGCGGTCAGCCCCAGCATTTT.

The chain has TRBV18 and TRBJ1-5, with 7 positions matching TRBD1. Trimming cost V 3 bases and J 3 bases; bases outside gene matches: 5. CDR1 is KGHSH, CDR2 LQKENI, per germline. The CDR3 loop spans 15 amino acids. The CDR3 DNA sequence: TGTGCCAGCTCACCCCTAGGGACAGTCAATCAGCCCCAGCATTTT. As protein: CASSPLGTVNQPQHF.

This chain uses TRBV9 with TRBJ2-3; 8 bases map to TRBD2. Germline lookup yields CDR1 SGDLS and CDR2 YYNGEE. V trimming: 4 bases; J trimming: 4 bases; junction bases outside the gene matches: 14. The CDR3 has 17 amino acids. In DNA form, the CDR3 reads TGTGCCAGCAGCCGTGCCGGACTAGCCCCGGGCCCAGATACGCAGTATTTT. This codes for CASSRAGLAPGPDTQYF.